Listed below are T cell receptor beta chains from one sample, sequenced in a study of T cell responses to AZD1222 COVID-19 vaccine. This table comes from immunoSEQ multiplex PCR, and its TCRdb copy is limited to in-frame clones, with some not included. The data contain roughly 79,000 clones, 92% of them seen just once; the ten biggest clones take up roughly 7%. The sample was peripheral blood, taken on day 0 of MenACWY control vaccination. The origin of the receptors is an adult in good health. The CDR3 runs from the conserved cysteine through the conserved F or W. D genes are given only for firm matches. A clone size is listed for some rows: how often the clone was seen (once, few, many), or a class if it is expanded.

V: TRBV6-5
length: 11
size: .
J: TRBJ2-1
D: .
CDR3: CAVERTGEQFF
DNA: TGTGCCGTAGAAAGGACTGGTGAGCAGTTCTTC

V: TRBV3-1/TRBV3-2
length: 15
size: once
J: TRBJ1-1
D: TRBD1
CDR3: CASSLQGIGNTEAFF
DNA: TGTGCCAGCAGCCTACAGGGGATTGGGAACACTGAAGCTTTCTTT

V: TRBV6-2/TRBV6-3
length: 15
size: .
J: TRBJ1-1
D: .
CDR3: CASSSIQGAPAEAFF
DNA: TGTGCCAGCAGTTCCATACAGGGTGCCCCGGCCGAAGCTTTCTTT

V: TRBV28
length: 13
size: .
J: TRBJ1-2
D: .
CDR3: CASSSYRTGGYTF
DNA: TGTGCCAGCAGTTCATACAGGACTGGTGGCTACACCTTC

V: TRBV14
length: 13
size: .
J: TRBJ2-5
D: .
CDR3: CASSQNSQETQYF
DNA: TGTGCCAGCAGCCAAAACAGCCAAGAGACCCAGTACTTC

V: TRBV5-6
length: 14
size: .
J: TRBJ2-5
D: TRBD1
CDR3: CASSPRQGQETQYF
DNA: TGTGCCAGCAGCCCTAGACAGGGTCAAGAGACCCAGTACTTC

V: TRBV7-2
length: 16
size: .
J: TRBJ2-1
D: TRBD2
CDR3: CASSLGLAGVFVEQFF
DNA: TGTGCCAGCAGCTTGGGACTAGCGGGAGTCTTTGTTGAGCAGTTCTTC

V: TRBV9
length: 13
size: .
J: TRBJ1-2
D: .
CDR3: CASSVAAGNGYTF
DNA: TGTGCCAGCAGCGTAGCTGCAGGGAATGGCTACACCTTC

V: TRBV12-3/TRBV12-4
length: 12
size: .
J: TRBJ1-6
D: .
CDR3: CASSQDNSPLHF
DNA: TGTGCCAGCTCCCAGGATAATTCACCCCTCCACTTT

V: TRBV19
length: 18
size: .
J: TRBJ2-1
D: TRBD2
CDR3: CASSIDRLPSGRVGEQFF
DNA: TGTGCCAGTAGTATAGATAGGTTGCCTAGCGGGAGGGTTGGTGAGCAGTTCTTC

V: TRBV29-1
length: 15
size: .
J: TRBJ2-5
D: TRBD2
CDR3: CSVFHHGLAPETQYF
DNA: TGCAGCGTTTTCCACCACGGACTAGCCCCAGAGACCCAGTACTTC

V: TRBV11-3
length: 15
size: .
J: TRBJ2-7
D: TRBD1
CDR3: CASSLRQGRSYEQYF
DNA: TGTGCCAGCAGCCTCCGACAGGGGCGGTCCTACGAGCAGTACTTC

V: TRBV10-2
length: 16
size: once
J: TRBJ2-2
D: TRBD2
CDR3: CASSEQLAGGPRELFF
DNA: TGCGCCAGCAGTGAGCAACTAGCGGGAGGGCCGCGGGAGCTGTTTTTT

V: TRBV6-1
length: 15
size: .
J: TRBJ2-1
D: TRBD1
CDR3: CASSEARTGGGEQFF
DNA: TGTGCCAGCAGTGAAGCGCGGACAGGGGGGGGTGAGCAGTTCTTC

V: TRBV9
length: 15
size: .
J: TRBJ2-1
D: .
CDR3: CASRAATLSYNEQFF
DNA: TGTGCCAGCAGGGCGGCAACCCTTTCCTACAATGAGCAGTTCTTC

V: TRBV7-9
length: 15
size: .
J: TRBJ2-1
D: TRBD2
CDR3: CASSLGSTSANEQFF
DNA: TGTGCCAGCAGCTTAGGGTCCACTAGCGCCAATGAGCAGTTCTTC

V: TRBV29-1
length: 13
size: .
J: TRBJ2-1
D: .
CDR3: CSVVGVSGNEQFF
DNA: TGCAGCGTTGTTGGGGTATCGGGCAATGAGCAGTTCTTC

V: TRBV7-8
length: 15
size: .
J: TRBJ2-1
D: .
CDR3: CASSSSGLGYNEQFF
DNA: TGTGCCAGCAGCTCTTCAGGGTTAGGCTACAATGAGCAGTTCTTC

V: TRBV18
length: 16
size: .
J: TRBJ2-7
D: TRBD1
CDR3: CASSQVNRGMDYEQYF
DNA: TGTGCCAGCTCCCAGGTCAACAGGGGGATGGACTACGAGCAGTACTTC

V: TRBV6-2/TRBV6-3
length: 15
size: .
J: TRBJ2-1
D: TRBD2
CDR3: CASSPTSGGSGEQFF
DNA: TGTGCCAGCAGCCCCACTAGCGGGGGTTCGGGTGAGCAGTTCTTC

V: TRBV28
length: 17
size: .
J: TRBJ2-6
D: .
CDR3: CASSAAQGGSGANVLTF
DNA: TGTGCCAGCAGTGCGGCCCAGGGGGGCTCTGGGGCCAACGTCCTGACTTTC

V: TRBV12-5
length: 14
size: once
J: TRBJ2-5
D: TRBD1
CDR3: CASGLGQGQETQYF
DNA: TGTGCTAGTGGTTTGGGACAGGGGCAAGAGACCCAGTACTTC

V: TRBV28
length: 14
size: .
J: TRBJ2-4
D: TRBD1
CDR3: CASSGTGITYIQYF
DNA: TGTGCCAGCAGCGGGACAGGCATCACGTACATTCAGTACTTC

V: TRBV19
length: 16
size: .
J: TRBJ2-3
D: TRBD2
CDR3: CASSIVTSGRALPQYF
DNA: TGTGCCAGTAGTATAGTAACTAGCGGGAGGGCCCTCCCGCAGTATTTT

V: TRBV28
length: 15
size: .
J: TRBJ1-2
D: TRBD1
CDR3: CASSLNRDRGYGYTF
DNA: TGTGCCAGCAGTTTGAACCGGGACAGGGGGTATGGCTACACCTTC

V: TRBV4-3
length: 14
size: .
J: TRBJ1-1
D: .
CDR3: CASSPEVPNTEAFF
DNA: TGCGCCAGCAGCCCAGAGGTACCGAACACTGAAGCTTTCTTT

V: TRBV3-1/TRBV3-2
length: 15
size: .
J: TRBJ2-2
D: TRBD1
CDR3: CASSQLTGLGGELFF
DNA: TGTGCCAGCAGCCAACTGACAGGGTTAGGCGGGGAGCTGTTTTTT

V: TRBV7-9
length: 15
size: .
J: TRBJ2-3
D: .
CDR3: CASSPTAVSTDTQYF
DNA: TGTGCCAGCAGCCCTACCGCCGTTAGCACAGATACGCAGTATTTT

V: TRBV5-6
length: 11
size: .
J: TRBJ2-7
D: .
CDR3: CASSLSGEQYF
DNA: TGTGCCAGCAGCTTGTCGGGAGAGCAGTACTTC

V: TRBV9
length: 16
size: .
J: TRBJ1-6
D: .
CDR3: CASSVGLAGPNSPLHF
DNA: TGTGCCAGCAGCGTAGGTCTGGCAGGGCCTAATTCACCCCTCCACTTT

V: TRBV14
length: 15
size: few
J: TRBJ1-3
D: TRBD1
CDR3: CASSGTGFSGNTIYF
DNA: TGTGCCAGCAGCGGGACAGGTTTCTCTGGAAACACCATATATTTT

V: TRBV2
length: 14
size: .
J: TRBJ1-4
D: TRBD1
CDR3: CASSLQGQGQKLFF
DNA: TGTGCCAGCAGCTTACAGGGACAGGGGCAAAAACTGTTTTTT

V: TRBV12-3/TRBV12-4
length: 13
size: .
J: TRBJ1-2
D: .
CDR3: CASSLLANYGYTF
DNA: TGTGCCAGCAGTTTGCTAGCTAACTATGGCTACACCTTC

V: TRBV6-1
length: 15
size: .
J: TRBJ2-1
D: TRBD2
CDR3: CASGTSGRITGEQFF
DNA: TGTGCCAGCGGAACTAGCGGGAGGATTACGGGCGAGCAGTTCTTC

V: TRBV5-1
length: 14
size: once
J: TRBJ2-2
D: .
CDR3: CASSLAKNTGELFF
DNA: TGCGCCAGCAGCTTGGCCAAGAACACCGGGGAGCTGTTTTTT

V: TRBV2
length: 19
size: .
J: TRBJ2-7
D: TRBD2
CDR3: CASSPLGGGTGERYYEQYF
DNA: TGTGCCAGCAGTCCGCTAGGCGGGGGGACCGGGGAGAGGTACTACGAGCAGTACTTC

V: TRBV5-1
length: 12
size: .
J: TRBJ2-1
D: TRBD1
CDR3: CASSLGDRGRFF
DNA: TGCGCCAGCAGCTTGGGAGACAGGGGGCGTTTCTTC

V: TRBV3-1/TRBV3-2
length: 15
size: once
J: TRBJ2-1
D: .
CDR3: CASSLLTNAYNEQFF
DNA: TGTGCCAGCAGCCTCCTGACCAACGCCTACAATGAGCAGTTCTTC

V: TRBV7-8
length: 13
size: .
J: TRBJ1-6
D: .
CDR3: CASSVGGNSPLHF
DNA: TGTGCCAGCAGCGTTGGAGGGAATTCACCCCTCCACTTT

V: TRBV28
length: 16
size: .
J: TRBJ2-3
D: TRBD2
CDR3: CASSLERGGSTDTQYF
DNA: TGTGCCAGCAGTTTGGAGCGGGGGGGTAGCACAGATACGCAGTATTTT

V: TRBV7-8
length: 15
size: .
J: TRBJ2-2
D: TRBD1
CDR3: CASSSSGTGAGELFF
DNA: TGTGCCAGCAGCTCATCCGGGACAGGGGCCGGGGAGCTGTTTTTT

V: TRBV5-6
length: 11
size: .
J: TRBJ2-1
D: .
CDR3: CASSREGKQFF
DNA: TGTGCCAGCAGCCGAGAAGGGAAGCAGTTCTTC

V: TRBV7-9
length: 13
size: .
J: TRBJ2-3
D: .
CDR3: CASSPTEWGTQYF
DNA: TGTGCCAGCAGCCCTACTGAGTGGGGTACGCAGTATTTT

V: TRBV4-3
length: 15
size: once
J: TRBJ1-2
D: .
CDR3: CASSQAPGPNYGYTF
DNA: TGCGCCAGCAGCCAAGCGCCGGGGCCTAACTATGGCTACACCTTC

V: TRBV2
length: 12
size: .
J: TRBJ2-7
D: .
CDR3: CASKLDSYEQYF
DNA: TGTGCCAGCAAGCTGGACTCCTACGAGCAGTACTTC

V: TRBV6-5
length: 15
size: .
J: TRBJ1-5
D: TRBD1
CDR3: CASRNRGDSNQPQHF
DNA: TGTGCCAGCAGGAACAGGGGGGATAGCAATCAGCCCCAGCATTTT

V: TRBV19
length: 13
size: once
J: TRBJ2-7
D: .
CDR3: CASRAPSSYEQYF
DNA: TGTGCCAGTAGAGCACCGAGCTCCTACGAGCAGTACTTC

V: TRBV25-1
length: 13
size: once
J: TRBJ2-1
D: .
CDR3: CASNRDTYNEQFF
DNA: TGTGCCAGTAACCGGGACACGTACAATGAGCAGTTCTTC

V: TRBV28
length: 14
size: .
J: TRBJ1-2
D: TRBD1
CDR3: CASSRRQGNYGYTF
DNA: TGTGCCAGCAGTCGACGACAGGGTAACTATGGCTACACCTTC

V: TRBV6-5
length: 13
size: .
J: TRBJ1-5
D: .
CDR3: CASRSTGIQPQHF
DNA: TGTGCCAGCAGATCAACAGGGATTCAGCCCCAGCATTTT

V: TRBV20-1
length: 14
size: few
J: TRBJ1-5
D: TRBD1
CDR3: CSASATGGSQPQHF
DNA: TGCAGTGCTAGTGCGACAGGGGGCTCTCAGCCCCAGCATTTT

V: TRBV3-1/TRBV3-2
length: 19
size: once
J: TRBJ2-3
D: .
CDR3: CASSQDGWRGSGESDTQYF
DNA: TGTGCCAGCAGCCAAGATGGCTGGAGGGGGAGCGGGGAATCAGATACGCAGTATTTT

V: TRBV28
length: 15
size: .
J: TRBJ1-2
D: TRBD1
CDR3: CASSSRQGVRYGYTF
DNA: TGTGCCAGCAGTTCGAGACAGGGGGTTCGGTATGGCTACACCTTC

V: TRBV3-1/TRBV3-2
length: 14
size: .
J: TRBJ1-4
D: TRBD1
CDR3: CASSPRGTNEKLFF
DNA: TGTGCCAGCAGCCCCAGGGGGACTAATGAAAAACTGTTTTTT

V: TRBV6-1
length: 16
size: few
J: TRBJ2-3
D: TRBD2
CDR3: CASSEGSGGPGDTQYF
DNA: TGTGCCAGCAGTGAAGGCAGCGGGGGGCCGGGAGATACGCAGTATTTT

V: TRBV28
length: 14
size: once
J: TRBJ1-5
D: TRBD1
CDR3: CASRAGTGAQPQHF
DNA: TGTGCCAGCAGAGCAGGGACAGGCGCCCAGCCCCAGCATTTT

V: TRBV10-3
length: 17
size: .
J: TRBJ2-3
D: TRBD1
CDR3: CAITETDRGIGGDTQYF
DNA: TGTGCCATCACCGAAACGGACAGGGGGATAGGTGGAGATACGCAGTATTTT

V: TRBV7-2
length: 16
size: .
J: TRBJ2-1
D: TRBD2
CDR3: CASSLSSGGVYNEQFF
DNA: TGTGCCAGCAGCTTGTCTAGCGGGGGGGTCTACAATGAGCAGTTCTTC

V: TRBV9
length: 15
size: .
J: TRBJ1-2
D: .
CDR3: CASSVAAPAGRGYTF
DNA: TGTGCCAGCAGCGTAGCAGCTCCCGCTGGTCGGGGCTACACCTTC